The source of this T cell receptor (beta chain) is a study of cytomegalovirus exposure and HLA in healthy donors. Study details: Around 78 million unique TCRs, all from HLA-typed donors, were included in an early release of the data.

13 Jbeta primers and 60 Vbeta primers were used for the PCR. Profiled with immunoSEQ multiplex PCR; TCRdb holds only in-frame clones, not every one. Seen here are more than 150,000 clones, approximately 80% observed once, and the top ten hold approximately 6%. Study-level points and caveats: Associated with HLA alleles at 0.05 false discovery rate in a later analysis were some 18,000 TCR beta sequences.

V dropped 3 bases and J dropped 3 bases, with 8 bases sitting between them. The CDR3 contains 14 residues. Concerning this clone itself: Its antigen is still unknown.

This chain connects TRBV23-1 to TRBJ2-2, with D uncertain. TRBV23-1 belongs to the ORF category, with a function that is uncertain. The source material was PBMCs. The receptor was derived from a woman between 25 and 40 years old in good health and CMV-seropositive. CDR3 sequence (DNA): TGCGCCAGCAGTCAGGAGTCGTACACCGGGGAGCTGTTTTTT. It codes for CASSQESYTGELFF.